This entry describes one TCR beta chain. The specificity of this receptor is unknown. The input lacks base qualities; no much larger clone sits a single base away. This specimen belongs to a study of blood T cells in healthy people across ages (dated by TCRdb to between 2015 and 2016). Turning to the overall study: In model experiments, template switching captured about one uniquely barcoded TCR beta cDNA molecule for every two T cells. The study measured age-related changes in TCR beta repertoire diversity using deep sequencing normalized with unique cDNA molecular identifiers. Four age groups were formed from the donors: young (average about 17 years), middle-aged (approximately 39), aged (around 68) and long-lived (roughly 81). Donors of different ages were randomly distributed across sequencing lanes to avoid experimental bias. For two donors (one aged 18 to 29 and one aged 80 or older), the study analyzed two additional independent replicas of 1 million unique cDNA reads from the same blood draw. What the work shows at the level of the full study, not this receptor alone: The percentage of naive T cells measured by flow cytometry correlated strongly with observed TCR beta diversity. Compared with the aged group, more naive CD4+ T cells, fewer expanded clones and increased TCR diversity were shown by the long-lived group, suggesting age selection. Observed TCR beta diversity per million T cells fell roughly linearly with age, and a significant reduction was already apparent by age around 36. Because profiling used bulk unsorted PBMCs, naive and antigen-experienced compartments could not be compared conclusively. Estimates of total diversity based on one million sequenced T cells were considered lower bounds and underestimates. The CMV infection status of donors was not known, potentially confounding age-related changes in expanded clonotypes.

Its CDR3 holds 14 amino acids, cysteine through phenylalanine. Here the CDR3 DNA is all that survives: 42 bases in frame from base 1. V is cut back by 6 bases and J by 5 bases, with 7 bases in the junction unmatched. Donors were 39 systemically healthy Caucasian individuals from Russia aged roughly 6 to 100 years. Around 10 milliliters of peripheral blood were collected from each donor into EDTA-treated Vacutainer tubes. Ficoll-Paque density-gradient centrifugation was used to isolate PBMCs, with at least 7 million obtained per sample. Trizol reagent was used to extract total RNA from the PBMCs, yielding at least 6 micrograms per sample. For every donor, flow cytometry on a PBMC aliquot measured the percentage of naive CD45RAhigh/CD27high T cells. Receptors were amplified or captured by 5' RACE. The instrument was an Illumina HiSeq 2500. The second PCR ran for roughly 6 to 11 cycles and used a J-beta primer mix along with a sample-barcoded 5' primer. Each TCR beta cDNA molecule received a unique molecular identifier from a template-switch 5' adaptor carrying 12 random nucleotides. Each sample yielded at least 3 million CDR3-containing paired-end reads. All of the RNA was converted into first-strand cDNA using the Mint cDNA synthesis kit, with a TRBC-specific oligonucleotide serving as the primer. All cDNA was treated with uracil-DNA glycosylase and then went through a first 18-cycle PCR with the universal primers M1SS and BC2_uni_R. In the original analysis: For normalization, 1 million high-quality reads, each with a distinct molecular identifier, were randomly selected from each sample. Instead of being binned into consensus sequences, reads with shared molecular identifiers were discarded. CDR3 identification, clonotype clustering and error correction used MiTCR with a Q25 quality threshold and the strictest error-elimination algorithm. Lower-bound total TCR beta diversity was estimated with a nonparametric unseen species model using Euler transformation. TCRdb reanalyzed the raw reads on its own, using fastp at Q25 for trimming and MiXCR for clone calling, and kept in-frame beta chains. Each entry is one CDR3 protein sequence, shown with its most common DNA and genes. The V and J calls shown here were made by TCRdb, not taken from the authors' results. The sample table contains roughly 1,300,000 distinct CDR3 sequences; only one count was recorded for 59% of them. Together, the top ten hold about 6.7% of the sample.

Sequencing was carried out using blood. The source is a man younger than 35 in good health. This chain is built from TRBV12-3 or TRBV12-4 and TRBJ1-5; TRBD1 matches 7 bases in the middle. The CDR3 amino acid sequence is: CASRAQGVYQPQHF. The sequenced DNA: TGTGCCAGCAGGGCTCAGGGGGTGTATCAGCCCCAGCATTTT.